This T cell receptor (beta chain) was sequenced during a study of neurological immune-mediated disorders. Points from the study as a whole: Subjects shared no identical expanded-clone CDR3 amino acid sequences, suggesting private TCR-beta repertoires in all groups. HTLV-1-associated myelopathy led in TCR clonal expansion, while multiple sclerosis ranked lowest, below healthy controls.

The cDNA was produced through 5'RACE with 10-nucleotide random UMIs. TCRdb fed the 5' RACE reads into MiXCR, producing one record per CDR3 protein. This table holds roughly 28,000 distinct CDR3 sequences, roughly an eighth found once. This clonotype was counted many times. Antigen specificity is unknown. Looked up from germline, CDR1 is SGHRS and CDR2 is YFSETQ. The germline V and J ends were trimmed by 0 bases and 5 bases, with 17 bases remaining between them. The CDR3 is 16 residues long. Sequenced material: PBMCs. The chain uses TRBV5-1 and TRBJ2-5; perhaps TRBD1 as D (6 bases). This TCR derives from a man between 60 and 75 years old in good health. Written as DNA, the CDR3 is TGCGCCAGCAGCTTGGCTGGGACACAAGAGGGTGAGACCCAGTACTTC. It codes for CASSLAGTQEGETQYF.